The 30 T cell receptor beta chains below were found in one sample sequenced in a study of identical twins. TCRdb reprocessed the 5' RACE reads with MiXCR, giving one entry per CDR3 protein. The sample carries about 430,000 distinct CDR3 sequences, around 18% recorded once. Sequencing input: naive T cells sorted from blood. These TCRs come from a man aged 45-65 years in good health.

The rearrangement links TRBV4-2 to TRBJ2-7, with TRBD2 matching 7 bases. J lost 0 bases, V lost 0 bases, and 11 bases had no gene match. The CDR3 has 18 amino acids. Germline-derived CDR1 and CDR2 are LGHNA and YNFKEQ. CDR3 in DNA: TGTGCCAGCAGCCAAGATCAGGCTGGCGGGAGCCTCTCCTACGAGCAGTACTTC. Protein: CASSQDQAGGSLSYEQYF.

Turning to this clonotype: Given a much more abundant clone one base away, this may be a read error. V usage is TRBV20-1 and J usage is TRBJ2-3; TRBD2 agrees at 8 bases. Germline V gives CDR1 DFQATT, CDR2 SNEGSKA (reference sequence). V lost 2 bases and J lost 4; bases outside the gene matches: 8. The CDR3 runs 15 residues. The CDR3: CSARSGSLTADTQYF. The CDR3 nucleotides are TGCAGTGCTAGAAGCGGGAGTTTAACAGCAGATACGCAGTATTTT.

The sample holds a few counts of this clonotype. The rearrangement uses TRBV12-3 or TRBV12-4 and TRBJ1-5; D is undetermined. V lost 2 bases and J lost 4, with 9 bases in between. This CDR3 is 14 amino acids long. CDR3 in amino acids: CASSLRWGNQPQHF. Here the CDR3 DNA reads TGTGCCAGCAGTTTAAGGTGGGGAAATCAGCCCCAGCATTTT.

Many counts were recorded for this clonotype. The chain uses TRBV25-1 and TRBJ2-1; D is uncertain. The CDR3 is 10 amino acids. CDR1 and CDR2 (germline): MGHDK, SYGVNS. V lost 6 bases and J lost 7, with 4 bases in between. CDR3 residues: CASRGNEQFF. CDR3 sequence (DNA): TGTGCCAGCAGGGGGAATGAGCAGTTCTTC.

This clonotype occurred a few times. The chain has TRBV28 and TRBJ2-7; D is ambiguous. CDR1 and CDR2 from the germline V gene are MDHEN and SYDVKM. Trimming removed 3 bases at V and 7 bases at J, with 19 bases between. This CDR3 contains 15 residues. CDR3 sequence (DNA): TGTGCCAGCAGTTTCCCGCTAGGGCCCCTGAAAGAGCAGTACTTC. It translates to CASSFPLGPLKEQYF.

The chain couples TRBV5-1 to TRBJ2-7; a weak D match, TRBD2 (6 bases). The CDR3 consists of 16 residues. V was clipped by 0 bases and J by 0 bases, with 13 bases between them. Germline CDR1 reads SGHRS; CDR2 reads YFSETQ. The CDR3 loop reads CASSLAPAGSSYEQYF. As DNA, the CDR3 is TGCGCCAGCAGCTTGGCCCCGGCGGGGAGCTCCTACGAGCAGTACTTC.

Many counts were recorded for this clonotype. V gene TRBV5-5 combines with J gene TRBJ2-7, with D perhaps TRBD2 (5 bases). Per germline, CDR1 SGHKS and CDR2 YYEKEE (reference sequence). The germline V and J ends were trimmed by 1 base and 2 bases, with 10 bases remaining between them. The CDR3 runs to 14 residues. The CDR3 sequence: CASSLSDGTYEQYF. The CDR3 DNA follows: TGTGCCAGCAGCTTGTCGGACGGGACCTACGAGCAGTACTTC.

The chain uses TRBV24-1 and TRBJ2-7; no definite D call. CDR1 KGHDR and CDR2 SFDVKD come from the germline V gene. This CDR3 is built from 13 residues. V was shortened by 7 bases and J by 0 bases, with 9 bases between the two germline ends. CDR3 region: CATSDGFSYEQYF. DNA for the CDR3: TGTGCCACCAGCGACGGGTTCTCCTACGAGCAGTACTTC.

This clonotype has just a few counts. The V gene is TRBV20-1, the J gene TRBJ2-2; TRBD2 matches 9 bases. Looked up from germline, CDR1 is DFQATT and CDR2 is SNEGSKA (reference sequence). Unmatched junction bases numbered 12, after V lost 0 bases and J lost 7 bases. This CDR3 has 17 residues. DNA for the CDR3: TGCAGTGCTAGAGATTCAGTCCTAGCGGGAAGGGACGGGGAGCTGTTTTTT. This translates into CSARDSVLAGRDGELFF.

This clonotype was counted many times. The genes are TRBV4-1 and TRBJ2-5, with 7 bases lining up with TRBD1. CDR3 size: 15 residues. Germline V gene data show CDR1 as MGHRA and CDR2 as YSYEKL. V gave up 3 bases and J gave up 1 base; unmatched junction bases: 5. The CDR3 protein is CASSHDRVFQETQYF. The CDR3 region has the DNA TGCGCCAGCAGCCATGACAGGGTCTTCCAAGAGACCCAGTACTTC.

This clonotype was seen more than once but under ten times. The CDR3 DNA reads TGTGCCACCAGCAGAGGTGTTGGTCGTCGGGGGGAGCAGTTCTTC. Protein sequence: CATSRGVGRRGEQFF. The chain combines TRBV15 with TRBJ2-1; D possibly corresponds to TRBD2 (6 bases). There are 15 residues in the CDR3. V lost 1 base, J lost 10 bases, and 17 bases lay in between. The germline gives CDR1 LNHNV, CDR2 YYDKDF (reference sequence).

The chain combines TRBV2 with TRBJ2-7; either TRBD1 or TRBD2 may supply D (5 bases each). With 10 bases removed from V and 2 bases from J, the gap between germline ends came to 12 bases. CDR3 size: 12 residues. Germline V CDR1 and CDR2: SNHLY, FYNNEI. CDR3 DNA: TGTGCCATCCGGGACCGTGCCTACGAGCAGTACTTC. Protein sequence: CAIRDRAYEQYF.

The chain recombines TRBV10-3 with TRBJ2-7; 8 nucleotides line up with TRBD2. There are 12 residues in the CDR3. Germline CDR1 is ENHRY and CDR2 is SYGVKD. With 8 bases clipped from V and 5 bases from J, the junction kept 5 bases outside the gene matches. This CDR3 is CAIGGSGNEQYF. As DNA, the CDR3 is TGTGCCATCGGGGGTAGCGGGAACGAGCAGTACTTC.

This clonotype was observed a handful of times. The V call is TRBV5-5, the J call TRBJ2-3, with 9 bases lining up with TRBD2. Germline CDR1 SGHKS, CDR2 YYEKEE (reference sequence). Unmatched junction bases numbered 9, after V lost 4 bases and J lost 3 bases. The CDR3 length is 16 residues. Here the CDR3 DNA reads TGTGCCAGCAGCCCAATAGCGGGAGCGGCTACAGATACGCAGTATTTT. Translation: CASSPIAGAATDTQYF.

The gene calls are TRBV7-2 and TRBJ1-2, with a weak D call TRBD1 (5 bases). The CDR3 loop spans 14 amino acids. In germline, CDR1 is SGHTA, CDR2 FQGNSA. V shed 5 bases and J shed 0 bases, with 10 bases lying between them. The CDR3 protein is CASSSRVSNYGYTF. The DNA of the CDR3 is TGTGCCAGCAGCAGCAGGGTTTCTAACTATGGCTACACCTTC.

In its sample, this clonotype was seen many times. The genes are TRBV27 and TRBJ2-3, with 7 bases matching TRBD1. With 7 bases clipped from V and 0 bases from J, the junction kept 19 bases outside the gene matches. The CDR3 length is 19 residues. Germline loops: CDR1 MNHEY, CDR2 SMNVEV (reference sequence). In DNA, the CDR3 is TGTGCCAGCATCCCCCTGCTAACAGGGGCTCGCTCTAGCACAGATACGCAGTATTTT. Protein: CASIPLLTGARSSTDTQYF.

This clonotype was seen at least ten times. The J gene is TRBJ2-5, the V gene TRBV5-6; D is unclear. Germline V gene data show CDR1 as SGHDT and CDR2 as YYEEEE. V shed 2 bases and J shed 6 bases, with 11 bases lying between them. The CDR3 sequence is 13 residues long. The CDR3 DNA reads TGTGCCAGCAGCTTCCGTGGCGTGAAGACCCAGTACTTC. As protein: CASSFRGVKTQYF. Full variable domain (outside the CDR3, taken from reference TRBV5-6 and TRBJ2-5): DAGVTQSPTHLIKTRGQQVTLRCSPKSGHDTVSWYQQALGQGPQFIFQYYEEEERQRGNFPDRFSGHQFPNYSSELNVNALLLGDSALYLCASSFRGVKTQYFGPGTRLLVL.

The genes are TRBV27 and TRBJ1-2, with TRBD1 matching 8 bases. CDR1 is MNHEY, CDR2 SMNVEV, per germline (reference sequence). V lost 5 bases and J lost 5; bases outside the gene matches: 16. This CDR3 is 17 amino acids long. In DNA form, the CDR3 reads TGTGCCAGCAGTCCCCTCCGGACAGGGAAGAACTATTATGGCTACACCTTC. This translates into CASSPLRTGKNYYGYTF.

This clonotype was observed many times. This chain uses TRBV7-2 with TRBJ1-2; D perhaps matches TRBD1 (6 bases). V gave up 4 bases and J gave up 3 bases, with 15 bases separating them. The CDR3 consists of 15 residues. Per the germline V gene, CDR1 is SGHTA and CDR2 is FQGNSA. This CDR3 reads CASSSSGAGDYGYTF. The CDR3, as DNA: TGTGCCAGCAGCTCCTCAGGGGCCGGGGACTATGGCTACACCTTC.

This clonotype was counted only a few times. The chain carries TRBV28 and TRBJ1-3; 10 bases align to TRBD1. The trim removed 5 bases at V and 0 bases at J, leaving 13 bases unmatched. The CDR3 loop spans 19 amino acids. The V gene's germline CDR1 is MDHEN and CDR2 SYDVKM. The CDR3 coding sequence is TGTGCCAGCAGTGTTACCGGGACAGGGGCGTTAGGCTCTGGAAACACCATATATTTT. This encodes CASSVTGTGALGSGNTIYF.

This clonotype came up a few times. V is TRBV3-1 and J is TRBJ2-1; TRBD1 matches at 8 bases. The CDR3 length is 14 residues. The V segment lost 0 bases and the J segment 10 bases; nucleotides outside the gene matches: 5. Germline V lookup: CDR1 LGHDT, CDR2 YNNKEL (reference sequence). CDR3: CASSQERTGPEQFF. CDR3 nucleotides: TGTGCCAGCAGCCAAGAGCGGACAGGGCCCGAGCAGTTCTTC.

J is TRBJ1-4 and V is TRBV28; D gene ambiguous. V lost 6 bases and J lost 5, with 10 bases in between. Germline lookup yields CDR1 MDHEN and CDR2 SYDVKM. CDR3 length: 13 residues. The CDR3 sequence is CASRNSPNEKLFF. CDR3 nucleotide sequence: TGTGCCAGCAGAAACTCGCCGAATGAAAAACTGTTTTTT.

This chain links TRBV7-9 with TRBJ2-3; TRBD2 aligns across 8 bases. The CDR3 is 16 residues long. Germline V lookup: CDR1 SEHNR, CDR2 FQNEAQ (reference sequence). Losses at the gene ends were 5 bases for V and 0 bases for J; bases not matched to a gene: 7. The CDR3 region is CASSPASGGSTDTQYF. Written as DNA, the CDR3 is TGTGCCAGCAGCCCCGCGAGCGGGGGCAGCACAGATACGCAGTATTTT.

The CDR3 coding sequence is TGTGCCAGCAGCCCCCAGAACGGGGGGATATACAATGAGCAGTTCTTC. It is translated as CASSPQNGGIYNEQFF. The rearrangement joins TRBV7-9 to TRBJ2-1; 7 positions match TRBD2. Germline lookup yields CDR1 SEHNR and CDR2 FQNEAQ (reference sequence). V lost 5 bases, J lost 4 bases, and 11 bases stayed unmatched. This CDR3 region has 16 residues.

The V gene is TRBV28, the J gene TRBJ1-6; D is unresolved. This CDR3 has 15 residues. Germline V gives CDR1 MDHEN, CDR2 SYDVKM. V lost 4 bases and J 8 bases, leaving 15 bases between the germline ends. CDR3 protein: CASSSPGERDSPLHF. In nucleotides, the CDR3 is TGTGCCAGCAGTTCCCCTGGGGAGAGGGATTCACCCCTCCACTTT. Looking up the rest from reference TRBV28 and TRBJ1-6 gives the full variable domain: DVKVTQSSRYLVKRTGEKVFLECVQDMDHENMFWYRQDPGLGLRLIYFSYDVKMKEKGDIPEGYSVSREKKERFSLILESASTNQTSMYLCASSSPGERDSPLHFGNGTRLTVT.

This clonotype was seen only a few times. V is TRBV20-1 and J is TRBJ1-2; D is unclear. Germline V gives CDR1 DFQATT, CDR2 SNEGSKA (reference sequence). Between the trimmed V and J ends, which lost 3 bases and 0 bases, there was a span of 17 bases. The CDR3 contains 16 residues. CDR3 loop: CSASSVAGRSNYGYTF. The CDR3, as DNA: TGCAGTGCTAGTAGCGTTGCGGGCAGGTCTAACTATGGCTACACCTTC.

This clonotype was found many times. The chain carries TRBV12-3 or TRBV12-4 and TRBJ2-3; 9 nucleotides agree with TRBD2. The junction had 11 bases not matched to a gene; V was cut back by 6 bases and J by 4 bases. This CDR3 spans 16 amino acids. The CDR3 protein is CASSSYSGGVADTQYF. The CDR3 DNA is TGTGCCAGCAGCTCATATAGCGGGGGAGTGGCAGATACGCAGTATTTT.

This chain uses TRBV20-1 with TRBJ1-2; no reliable D call. V lost 5 bases to trimming and J lost 4 bases, with 11 bases between them. Germline CDR1 is DFQATT and CDR2 is SNEGSKA (reference sequence). CDR3 size: 12 residues. This CDR3 is CSADGVGYGYTF. The CDR3 DNA is TGCAGTGCTGATGGGGTCGGCTATGGCTACACCTTC.

V is TRBV20-1 and J is TRBJ1-1, with a weak D call TRBD1 (5 bases). Trimming removed 6 bases at V and 0 bases at J, with 17 bases between. Germline V gene lookup returns CDR1 DFQATT and CDR2 SNEGSKA (reference sequence). This CDR3 spans 15 amino acids. CDR3 nucleotides: TGCAGTGCCCCCCGTGGGGGGAACATGAACACTGAAGCTTTCTTT. Encoded protein: CSAPRGGNMNTEAFF.

The table lists this clonotype with a few counts. The chain employs TRBV20-1 and TRBJ1-5; D might be TRBD1 (5 bases). The ends were cut back, 3 bases at V and 5 bases at J, with 11 bases in the middle. The CDR3 is made up of 13 amino acids. Germline lookup yields CDR1 DFQATT and CDR2 SNEGSKA (reference sequence). The CDR3: CSASGGFDQPQHF. The CDR3 region has the DNA TGCAGTGCTAGTGGGGGTTTTGATCAGCCCCAGCATTTT.